The source of this T cell receptor beta chain is a study of Ad26.COV2.S vaccination and SARS-CoV-2 variants. As for the study in general: In the COV1001 trial, the donor was in the Ad26.COV2.S arm. Ad26.COV2.S shots went into the muscle once or twice, 56 days apart. Overall study results and limits: Reportedly, after vaccination the spike-specific CD8+ and CD4+ T cell responses displayed substantial breadth.

Per the germline V gene, CDR1 is LGHNA and CDR2 is YSLEER. The CDR3 sequence is 13 residues long. Trimming took 6 bases from V and 1 from J, leaving 6 bases between them. Remarks on this clone: Its antigen is still unknown. Within the sample, other DNA sequences also encode this same CDR3.

Assay: immunoSEQ multiplex PCR; the TCRdb copy retains only in-frame clones and omits some. This sample has approximately 410,000 clones; approximately 90% occur once, and the top ten carry 3.6%. Noted treatment: 19 received Ad26.COV2.S at low or high dose, single or two shots; roughly five received placebo; per-sample allocation not given. Specimen acquisition occurred on day 63 following the initial vaccine or placebo injection. In Boston, the donor was an adult between 18-55 years of age. The TCR sequence derives from a person aged 18-60 years who received the Ad26.COV2.S COVID-19 vaccine or a placebo. The sample here was peripheral blood, taken in a trial of Ad26.COV2.S vaccine versus placebo. This chain connects TRBV4-3 to TRBJ2-2; D ambiguous. The CDR3, as DNA: TGCGCCAGCAGTAGCAGGAACACCGGGGAGCTGTTTTTT. This encodes CASSSRNTGELFF.